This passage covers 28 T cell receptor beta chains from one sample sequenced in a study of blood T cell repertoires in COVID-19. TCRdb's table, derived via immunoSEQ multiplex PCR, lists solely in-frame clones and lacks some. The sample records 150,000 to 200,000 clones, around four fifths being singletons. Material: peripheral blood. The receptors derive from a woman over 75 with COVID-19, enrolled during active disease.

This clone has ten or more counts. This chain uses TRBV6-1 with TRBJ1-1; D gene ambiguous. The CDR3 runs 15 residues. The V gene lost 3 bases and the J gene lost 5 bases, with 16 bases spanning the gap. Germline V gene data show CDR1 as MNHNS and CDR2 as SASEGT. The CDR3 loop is CASSEPPAGRTEAFF. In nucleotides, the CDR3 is TGTGCCAGCAGTGAGCCCCCGGCAGGTAGGACTGAAGCTTTCTTT.

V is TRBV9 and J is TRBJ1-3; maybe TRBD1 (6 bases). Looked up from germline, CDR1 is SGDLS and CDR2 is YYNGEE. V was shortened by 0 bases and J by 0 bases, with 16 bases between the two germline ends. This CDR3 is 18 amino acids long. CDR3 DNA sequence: TGTGCCAGCAGCGTAGGGGGGCAAGCAGGGGTCTCTGGAAACACCATATATTTT. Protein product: CASSVGGQAGVSGNTIYF.

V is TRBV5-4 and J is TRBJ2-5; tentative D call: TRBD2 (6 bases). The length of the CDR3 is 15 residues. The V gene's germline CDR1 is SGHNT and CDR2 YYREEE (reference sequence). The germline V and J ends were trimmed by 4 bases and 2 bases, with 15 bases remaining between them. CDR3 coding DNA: TGTGCCAGCAGCCCCCGGAGGGCACAACAAGAGACCCAGTACTTC. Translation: CASSPRRAQQETQYF.

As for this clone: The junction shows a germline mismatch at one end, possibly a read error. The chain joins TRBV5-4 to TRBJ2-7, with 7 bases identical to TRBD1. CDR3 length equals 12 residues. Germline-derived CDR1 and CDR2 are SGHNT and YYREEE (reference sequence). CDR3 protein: CANSLGTVEQYF. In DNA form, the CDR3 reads TGTGCCAACAGCTTGGGGACAGTCGAGCAGTACTTC.

CDR3 protein: CASSQNLASVGNTIYF. The CDR3 nucleotides read TGCGCCAGCAGCCAAAATTTAGCCTCGGTCGGAAACACCATATATTTT. The chain employs TRBV4-1 and TRBJ1-3, with D uncertain. Looked up from germline, CDR1 is MGHRA and CDR2 is YSYEKL. The CDR3 consists of 16 residues. V gave up 2 bases and J gave up 4 bases, with 15 bases separating them.

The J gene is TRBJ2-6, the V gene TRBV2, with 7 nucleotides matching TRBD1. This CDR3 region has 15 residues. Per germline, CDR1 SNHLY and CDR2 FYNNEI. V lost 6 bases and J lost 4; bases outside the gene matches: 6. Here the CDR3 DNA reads TGTGCCAGCAGACGACAGGGATCAGGGGCCAACGTCCTGACTTTC. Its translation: CASRRQGSGANVLTF. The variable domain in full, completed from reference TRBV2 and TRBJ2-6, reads EPEVTQTPSHQVTQMGQEVILRCVPISNHLYFYWYRQILGQKVEFLVSFYNNEISEKSEIFDDQFSVERPDGSNFTLKIRSTKLEDSAMYFCASRRQGSGANVLTFGAGSRLTVL.

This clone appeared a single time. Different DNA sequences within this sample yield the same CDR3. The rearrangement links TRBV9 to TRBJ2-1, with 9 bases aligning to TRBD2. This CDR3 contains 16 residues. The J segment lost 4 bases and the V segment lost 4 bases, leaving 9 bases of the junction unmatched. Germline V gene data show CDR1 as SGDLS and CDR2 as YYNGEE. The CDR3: CASSPMTSGPYNEQFF. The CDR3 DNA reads TGTGCCAGCAGCCCGATGACTAGCGGCCCTTACAATGAGCAGTTCTTC. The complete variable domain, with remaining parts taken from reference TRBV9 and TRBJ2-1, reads DSGVTQTPKHLITATGQRVTLRCSPRSGDLSVYWYQQSLDQGLQFLIQYYNGEERAKGNILERFSAQQFPDLHSELNLSSLELGDSALYFCASSPMTSGPYNEQFFGPGTRLTVL.

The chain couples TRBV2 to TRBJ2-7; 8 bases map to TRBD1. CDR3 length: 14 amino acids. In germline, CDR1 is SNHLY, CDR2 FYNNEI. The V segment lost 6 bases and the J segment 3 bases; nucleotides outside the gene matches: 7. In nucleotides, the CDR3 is TGTGCCAGCAGCTCGGACAGGGCAATCTACGAGCAGTACTTC. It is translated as CASSSDRAIYEQYF.

The CDR3 bases are TGTGCCAGCAGTTTGACAGGGGGAGCCTACGAGCAGTACTTC. This sequence encodes CASSLTGGAYEQYF. This chain links TRBV28 with TRBJ2-7, with 9 bases fitting TRBD1. Trimming took 3 bases from V and 2 from J; bases not matched to a gene: 2. The germline V gene encodes CDR1 MDHEN and CDR2 SYDVKM. This CDR3 region has 14 residues. The full variable domain, with the rest looked up from reference TRBV28 and TRBJ2-7, is DVKVTQSSRYLVKRTGEKVFLECVQDMDHENMFWYRQDPGLGLRLIYFSYDVKMKEKGDIPEGYSVSREKKERFSLILESASTNQTSMYLCASSLTGGAYEQYFGPGTRLTVT.

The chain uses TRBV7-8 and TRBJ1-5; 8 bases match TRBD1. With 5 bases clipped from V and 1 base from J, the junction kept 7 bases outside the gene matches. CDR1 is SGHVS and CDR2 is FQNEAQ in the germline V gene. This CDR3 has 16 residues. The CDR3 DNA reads TGTGCCAGCAGCGAGAGAGACAGGGGAAGCAATCAGCCCCAGCATTTT. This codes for CASSERDRGSNQPQHF.

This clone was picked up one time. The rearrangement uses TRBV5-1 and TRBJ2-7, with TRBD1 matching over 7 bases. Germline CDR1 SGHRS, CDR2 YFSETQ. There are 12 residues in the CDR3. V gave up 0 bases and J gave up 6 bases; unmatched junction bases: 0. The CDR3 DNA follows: TGCGCCAGCAGCTTGGCAGGGGGCGAGCAGTACTTC. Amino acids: CASSLAGGEQYF.

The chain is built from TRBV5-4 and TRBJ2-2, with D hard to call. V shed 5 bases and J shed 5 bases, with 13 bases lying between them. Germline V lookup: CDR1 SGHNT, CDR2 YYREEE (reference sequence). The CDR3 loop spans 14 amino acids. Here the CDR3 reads CASSLGSRTGELFF. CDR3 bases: TGTGCCAGCAGTCTCGGGTCGAGGACCGGGGAGCTGTTTTTT. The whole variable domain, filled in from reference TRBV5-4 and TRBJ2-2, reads ETGVTQSPTHLIKTRGQQVTLRCSSQSGHNTVSWYQQALGQGPQFIFQYYREEENGRGNFPPRFSGLQFPNYSSELNVNALELDDSALYLCASSLGSRTGELFFGEGSRLTVL.

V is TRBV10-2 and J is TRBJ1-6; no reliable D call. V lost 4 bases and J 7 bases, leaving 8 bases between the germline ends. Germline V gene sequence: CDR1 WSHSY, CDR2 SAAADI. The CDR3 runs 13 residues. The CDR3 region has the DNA TGCGCCAGCAGTGGGGCAGTAAATTCACCCCTCCACTTT. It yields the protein CASSGAVNSPLHF.

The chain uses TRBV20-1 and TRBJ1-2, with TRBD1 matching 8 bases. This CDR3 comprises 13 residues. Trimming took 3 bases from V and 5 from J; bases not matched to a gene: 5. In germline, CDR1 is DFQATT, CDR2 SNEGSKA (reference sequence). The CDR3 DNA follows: TGCAGTGCTAGTACAGGGGGACGGTATGGCTACACCTTC. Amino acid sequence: CSASTGGRYGYTF.

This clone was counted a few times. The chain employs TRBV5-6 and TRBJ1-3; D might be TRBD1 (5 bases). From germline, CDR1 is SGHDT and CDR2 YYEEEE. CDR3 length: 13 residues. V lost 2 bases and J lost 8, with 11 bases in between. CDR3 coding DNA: TGTGCCAGCAGCTTTGGACATGGGGACACCATATATTTT. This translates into CASSFGHGDTIYF.

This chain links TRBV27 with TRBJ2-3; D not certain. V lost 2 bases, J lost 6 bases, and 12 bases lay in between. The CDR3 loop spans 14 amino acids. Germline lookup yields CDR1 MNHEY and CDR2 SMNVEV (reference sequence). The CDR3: CASSLESLVDTQYF. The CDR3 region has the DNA TGTGCCAGCAGTTTAGAGTCGTTGGTGGATACGCAGTATTTT.

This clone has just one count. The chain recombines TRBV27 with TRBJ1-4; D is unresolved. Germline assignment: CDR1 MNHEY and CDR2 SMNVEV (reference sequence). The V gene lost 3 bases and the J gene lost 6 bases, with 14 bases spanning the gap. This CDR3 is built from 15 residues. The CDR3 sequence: CASSFLPLRDEKLFF. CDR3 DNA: TGTGCCAGCAGTTTCTTGCCTTTACGGGATGAAAAACTGTTTTTT.

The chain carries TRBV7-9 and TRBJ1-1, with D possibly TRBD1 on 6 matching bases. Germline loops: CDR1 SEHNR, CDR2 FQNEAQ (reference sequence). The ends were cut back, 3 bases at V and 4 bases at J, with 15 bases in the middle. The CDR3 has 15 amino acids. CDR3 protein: CASSFSNRVGTEAFF. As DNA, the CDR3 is TGTGCCAGCAGCTTTAGTAACAGGGTGGGCACTGAAGCTTTCTTT.

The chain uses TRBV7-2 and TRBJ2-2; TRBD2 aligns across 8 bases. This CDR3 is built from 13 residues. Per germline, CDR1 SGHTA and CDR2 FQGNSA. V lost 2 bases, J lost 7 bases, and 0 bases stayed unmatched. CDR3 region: CASSLREGGELFF. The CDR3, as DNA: TGTGCCAGCAGCTTACGGGAGGGCGGGGAGCTGTTTTTT. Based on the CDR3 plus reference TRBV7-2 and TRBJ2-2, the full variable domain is GAGVSQSPSNKVTEKGKDVELRCDPISGHTALYWYRQSLGQGLEFLIYFQGNSAPDKSGLPSDRFSAERTGGSVSTLTIQRTQQEDSAVYLCASSLREGGELFFGEGSRLTVL.

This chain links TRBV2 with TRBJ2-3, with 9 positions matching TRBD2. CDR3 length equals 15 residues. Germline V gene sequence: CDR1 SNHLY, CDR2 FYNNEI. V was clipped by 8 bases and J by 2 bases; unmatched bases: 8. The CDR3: CASAGTSSSTDTQYF. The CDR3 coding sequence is TGTGCCAGCGCCGGGACTAGCTCCTCCACAGATACGCAGTATTTT.

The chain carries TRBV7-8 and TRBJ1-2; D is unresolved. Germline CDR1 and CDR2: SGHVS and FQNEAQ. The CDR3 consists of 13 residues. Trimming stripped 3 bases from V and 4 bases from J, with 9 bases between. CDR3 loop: CASSFSILYGYTF. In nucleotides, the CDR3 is TGTGCCAGCAGCTTTAGTATTCTCTATGGCTACACCTTC. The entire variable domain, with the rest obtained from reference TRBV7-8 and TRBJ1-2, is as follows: GAGVSQSPRYKVAKRGQDVALRCDPISGHVSLFWYQQALGQGPEFLTYFQNEAQLDKSGLPSDRFFAERPEGSVSTLKIQRTQQEDSAVYLCASSFSILYGYTFGSGTRLTVV.

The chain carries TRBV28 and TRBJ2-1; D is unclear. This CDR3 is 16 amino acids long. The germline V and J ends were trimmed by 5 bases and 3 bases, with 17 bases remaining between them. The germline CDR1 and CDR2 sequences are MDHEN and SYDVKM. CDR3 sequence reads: CASSPLGVGHYNEQFF. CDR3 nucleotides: TGTGCCAGCAGTCCCCTTGGCGTGGGCCACTACAATGAGCAGTTCTTC.

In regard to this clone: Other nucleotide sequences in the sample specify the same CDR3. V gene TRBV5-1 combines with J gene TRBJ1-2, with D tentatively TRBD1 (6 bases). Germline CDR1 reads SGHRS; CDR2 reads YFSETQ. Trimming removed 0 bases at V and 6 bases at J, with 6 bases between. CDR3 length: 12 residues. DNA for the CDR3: TGCGCCAGCAGCTTGGAGGGGGATGGCTACACCTTC. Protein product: CASSLEGDGYTF.

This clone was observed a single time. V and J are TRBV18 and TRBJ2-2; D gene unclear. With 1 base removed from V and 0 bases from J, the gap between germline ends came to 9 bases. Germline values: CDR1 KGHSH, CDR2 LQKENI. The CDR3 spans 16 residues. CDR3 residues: CASSPRSSSNTGELFF. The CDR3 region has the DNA TGTGCCAGCTCACCACGGAGTTCATCGAACACCGGGGAGCTGTTTTTT. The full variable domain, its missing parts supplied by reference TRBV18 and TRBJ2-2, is NAGVMQNPRHLVRRRGQEARLRCSPMKGHSHVYWYRQLPEEGLKFMVYLQKENIIDESGMPKERFSAEFPKEGPSILRIQQVVRGDSAAYFCASSPRSSSNTGELFFGEGSRLTVL.

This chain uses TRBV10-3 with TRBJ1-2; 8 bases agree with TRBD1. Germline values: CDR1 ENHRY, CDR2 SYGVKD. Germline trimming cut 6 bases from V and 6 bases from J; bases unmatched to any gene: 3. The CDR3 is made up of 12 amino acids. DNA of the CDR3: TGTGCCATCAGCGGGACAGGTGATGGCTACACCTTC. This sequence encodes CAISGTGDGYTF.

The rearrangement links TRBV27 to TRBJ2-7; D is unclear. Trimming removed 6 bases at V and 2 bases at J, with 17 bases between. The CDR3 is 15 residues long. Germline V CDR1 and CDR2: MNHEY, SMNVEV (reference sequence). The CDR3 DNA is TGTGCCAGCAGCCGGTCCTTTACAGATCCCTACGAGCAGTACTTC. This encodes CASSRSFTDPYEQYF.

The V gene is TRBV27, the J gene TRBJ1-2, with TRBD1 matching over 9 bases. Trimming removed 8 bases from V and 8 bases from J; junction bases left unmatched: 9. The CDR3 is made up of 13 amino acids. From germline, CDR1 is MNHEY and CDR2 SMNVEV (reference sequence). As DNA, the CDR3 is TGTGCCAGCGGACTACAGGGGGCGACGGGCTACACCTTC. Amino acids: CASGLQGATGYTF.

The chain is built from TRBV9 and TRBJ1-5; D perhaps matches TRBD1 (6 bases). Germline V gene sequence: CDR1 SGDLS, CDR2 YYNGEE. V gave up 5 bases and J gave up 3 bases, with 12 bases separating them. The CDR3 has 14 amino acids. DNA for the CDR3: TGTGCCAGCAGTGCAGGGGTGAACAATCAGCCCCAGCATTTT. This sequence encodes CASSAGVNNQPQHF.